The 26 T cell receptor beta chains below all came from one sample that was sequenced in a study of shared clonotypes between healthy human individuals. Some clones are missing from TCRdb's copy, which holds only in-frame ones; the method was immunoSEQ multiplex PCR. The sample carries about 600,000 clones, roughly 97% recorded once. Sequencing was carried out using naive CD4+ T cells sorted from blood. Specified subset: CD45RA+ positively selected. The receptors were gathered from a woman in her twenties or thirties in good health.

The rearrangement links TRBV5-5 to TRBJ2-7, with a tentative D call TRBD1 (6 bases). V was cut by 0 bases and J by 4 bases, with 14 bases left in between. The CDR3 runs 15 residues. The germline gives CDR1 SGHKS, CDR2 YYEKEE (reference sequence). The CDR3 coding sequence is TGTGCCAGCAGCTTGGAAACACATAGGGGGTACGAGCAGTACTTC. Its protein product is CASSLETHRGYEQYF. The entire variable domain, with the rest obtained from reference TRBV5-5 and TRBJ2-7, is as follows: DAGVTQSPTHLIKTRGQQVTLRCSPISGHKSVSWYQQVLGQGPQFIFQYYEKEERGRGNFPDRFSARQFPNYSSELNVNALLLGDSALYLCASSLETHRGYEQYFGPGTRLTVT.

Of note for this clone: Distinct nucleotide sequences in the sample also encode this CDR3. J is TRBJ2-7 and V is TRBV5-1; D may match TRBD1 or TRBD2 (5 bases each). The ends were cut back, 0 bases at V and 0 bases at J, with 10 bases in the middle. The CDR3 loop spans 15 amino acids. In germline, CDR1 is SGHRS, CDR2 YFSETQ. The CDR3 DNA sequence: TGCGCCAGCAGCTTGGGGGGGACCAGCTCCTACGAGCAGTACTTC. Its protein is CASSLGGTSSYEQYF.

J is TRBJ2-1 and V is TRBV19, with 9 bases fitting TRBD2. Per the germline V gene, CDR1 is LNHDA and CDR2 is SQIVND (reference sequence). This CDR3 comprises 17 residues. The J segment lost 9 bases and the V segment lost 0 bases, leaving 12 bases of the junction unmatched. This CDR3 reads CASSIDFETSGTGEQFF. CDR3 DNA: TGTGCCAGTAGTATAGATTTCGAGACTAGCGGAACTGGTGAGCAGTTCTTC.

V gene TRBV6-5 combines with J gene TRBJ2-7, with a possible D match to TRBD2 (6 bases). The CDR3 covers 13 residues. Looked up from germline, CDR1 is MNHEY and CDR2 is SVGAGI. V was trimmed by 8 bases and J by 2 bases, leaving 13 bases between them. The CDR3 region is CASGASDPYEQYF. CDR3 nucleotide sequence: TGTGCCAGCGGAGCTAGCGATCCCTACGAGCAGTACTTC.

The gene calls are TRBV29-1 and TRBJ2-3, with D perhaps TRBD1 or TRBD2 (5 bases each). Trimming took off 4 bases at V and 11 bases at J, with 10 bases between the two ends. This CDR3 region has 10 residues. The germline V gene has CDR1 SQVTM and CDR2 ANQGSEA. CDR3 bases: TGCAGCGTTGTTCGGGGACGGCAGTATTTT. Its translation is CSVVRGRQYF.

CDR3 nucleotides: TGTGCCAGCAGTGGCGAGGGCAGGGTGACCATTGGTGATGGCTACACCTTC. The encoded protein is CASSGEGRVTIGDGYTF. V gene TRBV2 combines with J gene TRBJ1-2; D is possibly TRBD1 (5 bases). The V end lost 4 bases, the J end lost 6 bases, and 24 bases lay between the germline ends. Per germline, CDR1 SNHLY and CDR2 FYNNEI. The CDR3 runs 17 residues.

The chain carries TRBV6-5 and TRBJ2-6, with a tentative D call TRBD1 (6 bases). The V gene's germline CDR1 is MNHEY and CDR2 SVGAGI. Trimming shortened V by 6 bases and J by 4 bases, and 13 bases separated the two germline ends. This CDR3 is built from 15 residues. The CDR3 sequence is CASRSQGTGANVLTF. For the CDR3, the DNA is TGTGCCAGCAGGTCACAGGGCACCGGGGCCAACGTCCTGACTTTC.

V is TRBV6-6 and J is TRBJ2-5, with TRBD1 identical over 12 bases. Germline loops: CDR1 MNHNY, CDR2 SVGAGI (reference sequence). The CDR3 extends over 16 amino acids. J was trimmed by 6 bases and V by 2 bases; bases with no gene match: 7. The CDR3 bases are TGTGCCAGCAGTTACCCCGGGACAGGGGGCGTGAAGACCCAGTACTTC. It specifies CASSYPGTGGVKTQYF.

A remark on this clone: The sample has other DNA sequences that encode this CDR3 too. This chain links TRBV18 with TRBJ1-4; D unresolved. The CDR3 has 15 residues. The germline V gene encodes CDR1 KGHSH and CDR2 LQKENI. The ends were cut back, 2 bases at V and 0 bases at J, with 7 bases in the middle. The CDR3 sequence: CASSPRESTNEKLFF. As DNA, the CDR3 is TGTGCCAGCTCACCAAGGGAATCAACTAATGAAAAACTGTTTTTT.

This clone was seen only a few times. This rearrangement joins TRBV10-1 to TRBJ1-5, with D possibly being TRBD1 (5 bases). The germline V gene encodes CDR1 WNHNN and CDR2 SYGVQD (reference sequence). The CDR3 sequence is 14 residues long. V gave up 5 bases and J gave up 0 bases, with 8 bases separating them. CDR3 sequence (DNA): TGCGCCAGCAGTCCAGGGAATAGCAATCAGCCCCAGCATTTT. Translating it yields CASSPGNSNQPQHF.

The gene calls are TRBV5-3 and TRBJ2-7; 10 bases are a match to TRBD2. TRBV5-3 is an ORF, and what it does is uncertain. There are 16 residues in the CDR3. The trim removed 4 bases at V and 2 bases at J, leaving 9 bases unmatched. The CDR3 sequence is CARSQYLAGAPYEQYF. In DNA form, the CDR3 reads TGTGCCAGAAGCCAATACCTAGCGGGAGCCCCCTACGAGCAGTACTTC.

The chain links TRBV11-3 to TRBJ2-6; 9 nucleotides agree with TRBD1. The CDR3 has 19 amino acids. V was pared by 5 bases and J by 2 bases, with 13 bases of the junction left unmatched. Germline CDR1 and CDR2: SGHNT and YENEEA. Here the CDR3 reads CASSPLGTGQYAGANVLTF. CDR3 in DNA: TGTGCCAGCAGCCCCCTGGGGACAGGGCAATATGCTGGGGCCAACGTCCTGACTTTC.

The chain carries TRBV4-1 and TRBJ1-2; 10 positions agree with TRBD1. The CDR3 has 16 residues. V dropped 2 bases and J dropped 11; count of bases not matched to a gene: 14. Germline V gene lookup returns CDR1 MGHRA and CDR2 YSYEKL. CDR3 sequence (DNA): TGCGCCAGCAGCCAATTACCCGCCGGGACAGGGGATATGTACACCTTC. Translated: CASSQLPAGTGDMYTF.

The rearrangement joins TRBV6-5 to TRBJ1-3; a possible D gene is TRBD1 (6 bases). The CDR3 has 14 amino acids. V was clipped by 6 bases and J by 5 bases, with 14 bases between them. In germline, CDR1 is MNHEY, CDR2 SVGAGI. CDR3 region: CASSPRQARNTIYF. The DNA for the CDR3 is TGTGCCAGCAGCCCTAGACAGGCCCGAAACACCATATATTTT.

V gene TRBV29-1 combines with J gene TRBJ2-3, with TRBD2 identical over 8 bases. Germline V gene lookup returns CDR1 SQVTM and CDR2 ANQGSEA. This CDR3 contains 14 residues. Losses at the gene ends were 3 bases for V and 4 bases for J; bases not matched to a gene: 6. CDR3 in amino acids: CSVDQSGSSDTQYF. CDR3 coding DNA: TGCAGCGTTGACCAGAGCGGGAGTTCAGATACGCAGTATTTT.

The chain is built from TRBV5-6 and TRBJ2-5; 9 positions match TRBD2. This CDR3 region has 13 residues. Trimming took 2 bases from V and 9 from J; bases not matched to a gene: 5. CDR1 and CDR2 from the germline V gene are SGHDT and YYEEEE. The CDR3 here is CASSFSGSGSQYF. The CDR3, as DNA: TGTGCCAGCAGCTTTAGCGGGAGTGGGTCCCAGTACTTC. The variable domain in full, completed from reference TRBV5-6 and TRBJ2-5, reads DAGVTQSPTHLIKTRGQQVTLRCSPKSGHDTVSWYQQALGQGPQFIFQYYEEEERQRGNFPDRFSGHQFPNYSSELNVNALLLGDSALYLCASSFSGSGSQYFGPGTRLLVL.

The chain employs TRBV29-1 and TRBJ2-5, with 8 bases aligning to TRBD1. TRBJ2-7 explains the end of the DNA better; the J call may be wrong. CDR1 is SQVTM and CDR2 is ANQGSEA in the germline V gene. This CDR3 spans 13 amino acids. CDR3 region: CSVVTGAFYEQYF. Written as DNA, the CDR3 is TGCAGCGTTGTGACAGGGGCGTTCTACGAGCAGTACTTC.

This clone was seen once. CDR3 DNA: TGTGCCAGCAGACCTGGGACTAGCGGGAGTTACGAGCAGTACTTC. Protein sequence: CASRPGTSGSYEQYF. This sequence joins TRBV6-5 and TRBJ2-7; 14 bases match TRBD2. The CDR3 is 15 amino acids. The V gene's germline CDR1 is MNHEY and CDR2 SVGAGI. After removal of 6 bases from V and 4 bases from J, the junction contained 5 bases not matched to a gene.

This sequence joins TRBV18 and TRBJ2-4, with D uncertain. The CDR3 has 16 amino acids. The V end lost 4 bases, the J end lost 0 bases, and 13 bases lay between the germline ends. Germline loops: CDR1 KGHSH, CDR2 LQKENI. CDR3 DNA sequence: TGTGCCAGCTCACTCCTTCACATTCTAGCCAAAAACATTCAGTACTTC. Amino acid sequence: CASSLLHILAKNIQYF.

The chain uses TRBV28 and TRBJ1-2; D is unclear. The CDR3 extends over 12 amino acids. Trimming removed 3 bases at V and 2 bases at J, with 4 bases between. Per the germline V gene, CDR1 is MDHEN and CDR2 is SYDVKM. CDR3 residues: CASSFFNYGYTF. CDR3 nucleotide sequence: TGTGCCAGCAGTTTTTTCAACTATGGCTACACCTTC.

This chain uses TRBV28 with TRBJ2-3; D unresolved. The CDR3 loop spans 12 amino acids. Germline V gene sequence: CDR1 MDHEN, CDR2 SYDVKM. V dropped 7 bases and J dropped 2 bases, with 7 bases sitting between them. This CDR3 is CASKDTTDTQYF. CDR3 sequence (DNA): TGTGCCAGCAAGGATACCACAGATACGCAGTATTTT.

This chain uses TRBV4-1 with TRBJ1-1; D is possibly TRBD1 (6 bases). There are 15 residues in the CDR3. Looked up from germline, CDR1 is MGHRA and CDR2 is YSYEKL. V lost 1 base to trimming and J lost 1 base, with 10 bases between them. The DNA of the CDR3 is TGCGCCAGCAGCCAAGGGGGGCGACGGAACACTGAAGCTTTCTTT. The encoded protein is CASSQGGRRNTEAFF.

The CDR3 DNA is TGCGCCAGCAGCAGAACAGGGGCTGGGGCCAACGTCCTGACTTTC. It is translated as CASSRTGAGANVLTF. The chain uses TRBV5-1 and TRBJ2-6; 7 bases are shared with TRBD1. The CDR3 runs to 15 residues. Germline V gives CDR1 SGHRS, CDR2 YFSETQ. The J segment lost 2 bases and the V segment lost 4 bases, leaving 3 bases of the junction unmatched. The full variable domain, completed using reference TRBV5-1 and TRBJ2-6, is KAGVTQTPRYLIKTRGQQVTLSCSPISGHRSVSWYQQTPGQGLQFLFEYFSETQRNKGNFPGRFSGRQFSNSRSEMNVSTLELGDSALYLCASSRTGAGANVLTFGAGSRLTVL.

J is TRBJ1-2 and V is TRBV5-6; D perhaps matches TRBD1 (5 bases). The CDR3 consists of 14 residues. With 7 bases removed from V and 1 base from J, the gap between germline ends came to 14 bases. Per the germline V gene, CDR1 is SGHDT and CDR2 is YYEEEE. The CDR3, as DNA: TGTGCCAGCCTACGGCAGGGAAATAACTATGGCTACACCTTC. Protein product: CASLRQGNNYGYTF.

The chain joins TRBV30 to TRBJ2-1; 8 nucleotides line up with TRBD2. The CDR3 consists of 16 residues. Looked up from germline, CDR1 is GTSNPN and CDR2 is SVGIG (reference sequence). V lost 2 bases to trimming and J lost 9 bases; unmatched junction nucleotides: 15. CDR3: CAWSTIGRVRAGEQFF. As DNA, the CDR3 is TGTGCCTGGAGTACTATCGGGAGGGTTCGGGCAGGTGAGCAGTTCTTC.

The rearrangement uses TRBV6-5 and TRBJ2-1; 7 bases match TRBD1. The germline V gene has CDR1 MNHEY and CDR2 SVGAGI. V gave up 6 bases and J gave up 8 bases; unmatched junction bases: 10. CDR3 size: 14 residues. The CDR3 loop is CASRTGPASDEQFF. DNA for the CDR3: TGTGCCAGCAGGACAGGGCCCGCCAGCGATGAGCAGTTCTTC.